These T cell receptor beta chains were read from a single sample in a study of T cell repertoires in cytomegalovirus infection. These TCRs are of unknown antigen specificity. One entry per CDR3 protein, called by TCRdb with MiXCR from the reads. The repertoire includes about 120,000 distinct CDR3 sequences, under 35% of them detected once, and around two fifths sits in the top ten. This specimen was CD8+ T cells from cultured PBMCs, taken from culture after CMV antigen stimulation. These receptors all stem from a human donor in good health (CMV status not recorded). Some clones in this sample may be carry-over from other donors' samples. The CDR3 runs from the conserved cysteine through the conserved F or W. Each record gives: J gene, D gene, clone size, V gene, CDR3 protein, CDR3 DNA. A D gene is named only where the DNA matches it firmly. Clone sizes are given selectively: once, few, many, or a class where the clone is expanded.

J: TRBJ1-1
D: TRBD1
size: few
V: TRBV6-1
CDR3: CASSVRGATIRGIFVEAFF
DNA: TGTGCCAGCAGTGTCAGGGGGGCCACGATCAGGGGGATCTTCGTCGAAGCTTTCTTT

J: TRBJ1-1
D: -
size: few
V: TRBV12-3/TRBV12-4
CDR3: CASTDAGVRGTEAFF
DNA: TGTGCCAGCACCGATGCAGGGGTTAGGGGCACTGAAGCTTTCTTT

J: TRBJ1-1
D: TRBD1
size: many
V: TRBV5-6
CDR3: CASSLEGQGLTEAFF
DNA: TGTGCCAGCAGCTTGGAGGGACAGGGGCTCACTGAAGCTTTCTTT

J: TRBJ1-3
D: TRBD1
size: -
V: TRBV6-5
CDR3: CASSGQGGSGNTIYF
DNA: TGTGCCAGCAGCGGACAGGGAGGTTCCGGAAACACCATATATTTT

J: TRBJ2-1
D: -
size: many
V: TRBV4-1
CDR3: CASSSPLTDYNEQFF
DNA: TGCGCCAGCAGCTCCCCCCTGACGGATTACAATGAGCAGTTCTTC

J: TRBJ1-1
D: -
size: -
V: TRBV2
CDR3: CASSESPGSTEAFF
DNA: TGTGCCAGCAGTGAATCTCCGGGAAGCACTGAAGCTTTCTTT

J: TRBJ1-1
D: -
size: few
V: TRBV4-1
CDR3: CASSQGDTLNTEAFF
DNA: TGCGCCAGCAGCCAAGGGGACACCTTGAACACTGAAGCTTTCTTT

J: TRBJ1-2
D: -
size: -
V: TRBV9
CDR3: CASSPKTPGRNYGYTF
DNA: TGTGCCAGCAGCCCGAAAACCCCGGGACGGAATTATGGCTACACCTTC

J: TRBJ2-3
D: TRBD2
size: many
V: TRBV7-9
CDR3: CASSILAEHTDTQYF
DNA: TGTGCCAGCAGCATCCTAGCGGAACACACAGATACGCAGTATTTT

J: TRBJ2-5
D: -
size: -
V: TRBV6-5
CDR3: CASSPLQGRTQETQYF
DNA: TGTGCCAGCAGTCCTCTGCAGGGCCGGACTCAAGAGACCCAGTACTTC

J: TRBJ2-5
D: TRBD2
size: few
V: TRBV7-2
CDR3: CASSLGPGLAKETQYF
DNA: TGTGCCAGCAGCTTAGGCCCGGGACTAGCGAAAGAGACCCAGTACTTC

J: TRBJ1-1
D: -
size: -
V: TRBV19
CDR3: CASTPSLNAEAFF
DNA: TGTGCCAGTACCCCTTCCCTTAACGCTGAAGCTTTCTTT

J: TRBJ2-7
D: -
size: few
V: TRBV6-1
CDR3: CASSEIAPEQYF
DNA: TGTGCCAGCAGTGAAATCGCTCCCGAGCAGTACTTC

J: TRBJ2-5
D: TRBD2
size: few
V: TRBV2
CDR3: CASSETGGLHRRTQYF
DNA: TGTGCCAGCAGTGAAACGGGAGGCCTGCACAGAAGGACCCAGTACTTC

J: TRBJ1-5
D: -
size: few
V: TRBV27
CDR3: CASSLSRAFAGMRNQPQHF
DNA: TGTGCCAGCAGTTTATCCAGGGCCTTTGCCGGAATGAGGAATCAGCCCCAGCATTTT

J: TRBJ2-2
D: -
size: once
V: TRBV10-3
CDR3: CAIKAGGLQVNTGELFF
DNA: TGTGCCATCAAGGCCGGGGGGCTCCAAGTAAACACCGGGGAGCTGTTTTTT

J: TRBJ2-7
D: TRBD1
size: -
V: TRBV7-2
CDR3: CASRTGSPYEQYF
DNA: TGTGCCAGCAGGACAGGGAGCCCCTACGAGCAGTACTTC

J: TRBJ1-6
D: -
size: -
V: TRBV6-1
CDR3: CASQRQENSPLHF
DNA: TGTGCCAGCCAGAGACAGGAAAATTCACCCCTCCACTTT

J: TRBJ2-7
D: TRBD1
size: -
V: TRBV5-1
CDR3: CASSLAPQDRISEFGEQYF
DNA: TGCGCCAGCAGCTTGGCCCCCCAGGACAGGATCAGTGAGTTTGGGGAGCAGTACTTC

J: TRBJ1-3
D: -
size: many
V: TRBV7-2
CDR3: CASSLGQVSGNTIYF
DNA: TGTGCCAGCAGCTTAGGGCAGGTCTCTGGAAACACCATATATTTT

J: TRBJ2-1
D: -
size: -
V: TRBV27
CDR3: CASRSGLQKDNEQFF
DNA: TGTGCCAGCAGATCTGGACTACAAAAGGACAATGAGCAGTTCTTC

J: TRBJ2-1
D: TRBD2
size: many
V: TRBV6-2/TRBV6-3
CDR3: CASRSDLLRTRSSYNEQFF
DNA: TGTGCCAGCAGGTCAGATCTATTGCGGACTAGGAGCTCCTACAATGAGCAGTTCTTC

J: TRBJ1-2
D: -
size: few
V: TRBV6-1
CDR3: CASSSSSGFDGYTF
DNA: TGTGCCAGCAGCTCGTCGTCGGGCTTCGATGGCTACACCTTC

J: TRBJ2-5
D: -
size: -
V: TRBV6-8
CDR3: CASLPDNQETQYF
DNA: TGTGCCAGCCTCCCAGACAACCAAGAGACCCAGTACTTC

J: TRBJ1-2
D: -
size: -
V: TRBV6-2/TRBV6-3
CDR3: CASSLTSDYGYTF
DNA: TGTGCCAGCAGTTTGACCTCCGACTATGGCTACACCTTC

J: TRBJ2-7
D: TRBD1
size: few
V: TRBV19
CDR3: CASSFRTGGMYEQYF
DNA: TGTGCCAGTAGTTTCAGGACAGGGGGAATGTACGAGCAGTACTTC

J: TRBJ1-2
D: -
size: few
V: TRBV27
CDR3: CASRAGYRSYGYTF
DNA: TGTGCCAGCAGAGCGGGGTACAGATCCTATGGCTACACCTTC

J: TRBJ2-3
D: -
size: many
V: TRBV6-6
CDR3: CASSVRQPDTQYF
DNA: TGTGCCAGCAGTGTTCGACAGCCAGATACGCAGTATTTT

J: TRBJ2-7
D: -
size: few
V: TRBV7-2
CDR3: CASSFGARVGYEQYF
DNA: TGTGCCAGCAGCTTCGGAGCCAGGGTCGGCTACGAGCAGTACTTC

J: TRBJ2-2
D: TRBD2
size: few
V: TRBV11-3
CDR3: CASSLVIITGGPGELFF
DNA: TGTGCCAGCAGCTTAGTGATAATTACGGGGGGGCCAGGGGAGCTGTTTTTT

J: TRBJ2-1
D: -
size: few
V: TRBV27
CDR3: CASSLFWGELGTYSEQFF
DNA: TGTGCCAGCAGTTTATTTTGGGGTGAACTCGGCACCTACTCTGAGCAGTTCTTC

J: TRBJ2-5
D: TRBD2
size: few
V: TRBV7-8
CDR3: CASSLRGAGQETQYF
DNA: TGTGCCAGCAGTTTGCGGGGGGCCGGGCAAGAGACCCAGTACTTC

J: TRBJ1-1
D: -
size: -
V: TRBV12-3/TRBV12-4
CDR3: CASTASRRAEAFF
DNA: TGTGCCAGCACGGCCTCCCGGCGGGCTGAAGCTTTCTTT

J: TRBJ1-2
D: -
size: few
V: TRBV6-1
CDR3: CASSDPGEYYGYTF
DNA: TGTGCCAGCAGTGACCCAGGGGAGTACTATGGCTACACCTTC

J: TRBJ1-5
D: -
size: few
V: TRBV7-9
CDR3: CASSFPSQPQHF
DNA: TGTGCCAGCAGCTTCCCGTCTCAGCCCCAGCATTTT

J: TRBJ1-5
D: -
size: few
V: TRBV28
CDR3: CASSLMADSNQPQHF
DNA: TGTGCCAGCAGTTTGATGGCAGATAGCAATCAGCCCCAGCATTTT

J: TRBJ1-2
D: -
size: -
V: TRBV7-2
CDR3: CASSLSDIYYGYTF
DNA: TGTGCCAGCAGCTTAAGTGACATATACTATGGCTACACCTTC

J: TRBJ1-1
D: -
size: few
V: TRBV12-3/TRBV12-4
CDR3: CASSSRPTEAFF
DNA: TGTGCCAGCAGTTCGAGACCCACTGAAGCTTTCTTT

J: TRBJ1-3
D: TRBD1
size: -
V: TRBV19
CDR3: CASQDRDWAGNTIYF
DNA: TGTGCCAGCCAGGACAGGGATTGGGCTGGAAACACCATATATTTT

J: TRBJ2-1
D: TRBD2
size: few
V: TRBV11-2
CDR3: CASSLSVSLAGVDEQFF
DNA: TGTGCCAGCAGCTTATCAGTTAGCCTAGCGGGGGTGGATGAGCAGTTCTTC

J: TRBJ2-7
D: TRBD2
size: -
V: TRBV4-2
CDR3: CASSQEGSGTSGYYEQYF
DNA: TGTGCCAGCAGCCAAGAGGGATCCGGGACTAGCGGTTACTACGAGCAGTACTTC

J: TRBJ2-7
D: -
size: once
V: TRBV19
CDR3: CASSVSSTYEQYF
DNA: TGTGCCAGTAGTGTCTCTAGTACCTACGAGCAGTACTTC

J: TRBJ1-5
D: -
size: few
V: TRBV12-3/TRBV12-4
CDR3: CASSTLSEQGYQPQHF
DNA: TGTGCCAGCAGTACCCTTTCCGAACAGGGCTATCAGCCCCAGCATTTT

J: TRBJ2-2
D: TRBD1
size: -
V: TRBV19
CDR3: CASSIVAGGASGELFF
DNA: TGTGCCAGTAGTATAGTGGCAGGGGGCGCGTCCGGGGAGCTGTTTTTT

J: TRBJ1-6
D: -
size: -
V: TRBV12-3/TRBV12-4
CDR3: CASSLTMGLGEDSPLHF
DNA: TGTGCCAGCAGTTTAACCATGGGACTCGGGGAGGATTCGCCCCTCCACTTT

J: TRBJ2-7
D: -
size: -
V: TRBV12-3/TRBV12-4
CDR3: CASSFATDSFSYEQYF
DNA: TGTGCCAGCAGTTTCGCGACCGACTCCTTTTCCTACGAGCAGTACTTC